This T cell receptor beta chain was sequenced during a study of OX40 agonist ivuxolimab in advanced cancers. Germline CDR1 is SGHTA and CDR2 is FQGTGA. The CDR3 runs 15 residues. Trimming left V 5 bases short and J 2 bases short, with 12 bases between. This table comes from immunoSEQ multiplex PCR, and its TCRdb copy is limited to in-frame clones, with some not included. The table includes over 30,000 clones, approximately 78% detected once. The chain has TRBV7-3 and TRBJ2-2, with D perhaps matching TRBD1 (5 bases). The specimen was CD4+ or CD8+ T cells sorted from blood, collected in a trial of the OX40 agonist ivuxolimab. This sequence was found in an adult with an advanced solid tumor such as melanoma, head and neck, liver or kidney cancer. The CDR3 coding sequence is TGTGCCAGCAGCCTCGGGCAGGGAAACACCGGGGAGCTGTTTTTT. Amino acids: CASSLGQGNTGELFF.